This TCR beta chain is drawn from a study of early stage breast cancer tumors. The table came from immunoSEQ multiplex PCR; TCRdb's copy has only in-frame clones and leaves some out. Among around 28,000 clones listed, 80% were seen once. The germline gives CDR1 SNHLY, CDR2 FYNNEI. Trimming cost V 1 base and J 7 bases, with 14 bases left between them. This CDR3 comprises 15 residues. The sample was blood. This receptor was identified in a person in their sixties or seventies with breast cancer. The V and J genes are TRBV2 and TRBJ1-5, with a weak D call TRBD1 (5 bases). CDR3 nucleotides: TGTGCCAGCAGTGAAGGGTCAGGGAGGGGCCAGCCCCAGCATTTT. This sequence encodes CASSEGSGRGQPQHF. The whole variable domain, remainder taken from reference TRBV2 and TRBJ1-5, is EPEVTQTPSHQVTQMGQEVILRCVPISNHLYFYWYRQILGQKVEFLVSFYNNEISEKSEIFDDQFSVERPDGSNFTLKIRSTKLEDSAMYFCASSEGSGRGQPQHFGDGTRLSIL.